Following are 28 T cell receptor beta chains from one sample sequenced in a study of CD8 T cells in Susac syndrome (dated by TCRdb to about 2019). Receptor libraries were prepared by the immunoSEQ multiplex PCR assay. RNA was extracted with the RNeasy kit and about 0.5 to 1 ug was reverse transcribed using random hexamers. TCRdb took the public reads, trimmed them with fastp at Q25, ran MiXCR for clone calling and kept in-frame beta chains. Here each entry gathers all rows of one CDR3 protein and keeps the most common genes and DNA. The sample table lists around 95,000 distinct CDR3 sequences, approximately 95% of them with a count of one. Together, the top ten hold 0.3% of the sample. Specimen: CD8+ T cells from PBMCs. The origin of the receptors is a human donor with Susac syndrome.

This clonotype was detected ten times or more. The chain combines TRBV10-2 with TRBJ2-5; the match to TRBD1 covers 11 bases. This CDR3 is built from 14 residues. V was clipped by 8 bases and J by 5 bases; unmatched bases: 7. Per germline, CDR1 WSHSY and CDR2 SAAADI. In DNA, the CDR3 is TGCGCCAGCCTCGGGACAGGGGGTATGGAGACCCAGTACTTC. It translates to CASLGTGGMETQYF.

V is TRBV29-1 and J is TRBJ2-7, with D possibly being TRBD2 (6 bases). CDR1 SQVTM and CDR2 ANQGSEA come from the germline V gene. The CDR3 spans 15 residues. Trimming stripped 4 bases from V and 0 bases from J, with 16 bases between. The CDR3 spells CSVAGISGSSYEQYF. Here the CDR3 DNA reads TGCAGCGTTGCTGGTATTAGCGGCAGCTCCTACGAGCAGTACTTC.

This clonotype was seen just once. The chain has TRBV29-1 and TRBJ2-1; 11 positions agree with TRBD2. Germline CDR1 SQVTM, CDR2 ANQGSEA. The CDR3 spans 16 residues. Losses at the gene ends were 6 bases for V and 6 bases for J; bases not matched to a gene: 13. CDR3: CSVIRITSGSPNEQFF. Written as DNA, the CDR3 is TGCAGCGTCATCCGAATCACTAGCGGGAGTCCCAATGAGCAGTTCTTC.

The chain recombines TRBV5-4 with TRBJ2-4; D remains ambiguous. Germline CDR1 is SGHNT and CDR2 is YYREEE (reference sequence). The germline V and J ends were trimmed by 3 bases and 0 bases, with 13 bases remaining between them. This CDR3 region has 16 residues. The CDR3 nucleotides are TGTGCCAGCAGCTATGGAGTCCCTTTAGCCAAAAACATTCAGTACTTC. This codes for CASSYGVPLAKNIQYF.

The V and J genes are TRBV29-1 and TRBJ1-2; possibly TRBD1 for D (6 bases). This CDR3 spans 12 amino acids. Germline CDR1 SQVTM, CDR2 ANQGSEA. V was pared by 6 bases and J by 4 bases, with 12 bases between. The CDR3 nucleotides are TGCAGCGTGAGACAGGAGAGCTATGGCTACACCTTC. Protein product: CSVRQESYGYTF.

The chain carries TRBV28 and TRBJ2-3; 7 bases fit TRBD2. Germline CDR1 MDHEN, CDR2 SYDVKM. This CDR3 is built from 15 residues. Trimming cost V 1 base and J 3 bases; bases outside gene matches: 4. CDR3 in amino acids: CASSLSGGRTDTQYF. The CDR3 DNA is TGTGCCAGCAGTTTATCGGGAGGAAGGACAGATACGCAGTATTTT.

This clonotype has a single count. V is TRBV4-2 and J is TRBJ2-1; D is unresolved. This CDR3 contains 11 residues. In germline, CDR1 is LGHNA, CDR2 YNFKEQ. Trimming took 3 bases from V and 7 from J, leaving 4 bases between them. The CDR3 sequence: CASSQENEQFF. CDR3 DNA: TGTGCCAGCAGCCAGGAAAATGAGCAGTTCTTC.

In this sample, this clonotype turned up once. The J gene is TRBJ2-1, the V gene TRBV29-1; no reliable D call. Trimming removed 0 bases from V and 0 bases from J, with 3 bases in between. The germline CDR1 and CDR2 sequences are SQVTM and ANQGSEA. The length of the CDR3 is 13 residues. The CDR3 here is CSVEESSYNEQFF. The CDR3 DNA reads as TGCAGCGTTGAAGAAAGCTCCTACAATGAGCAGTTCTTC.

The chain is built from TRBV4-1 and TRBJ1-2; 8 bases align to TRBD1. CDR3 size: 16 residues. Per germline, CDR1 MGHRA and CDR2 YSYEKL. The trim removed 0 bases at V and 7 bases at J, leaving 10 bases unmatched. The CDR3 nucleotides read TGCGCCAGCAGCCAAGATAGCGTAGACAGGGGTTCTGGCTACACCTTC. As protein: CASSQDSVDRGSGYTF.

The chain combines TRBV23-1 with TRBJ2-7, with D uncertain. TRBV23-1 is known as an ORF, though its function is uncertain. V was trimmed by 4 bases and J by 2 bases, leaving 18 bases between them. The CDR3 covers 16 residues. This chain's CDR3 is CASSPPAIGCTYEQYF. CDR3 nucleotide sequence: TGCGCCAGCAGTCCACCCGCAATTGGGTGCACCTACGAGCAGTACTTC.

The chain couples TRBV13 to TRBJ2-7; possible D gene TRBD2, 7 bases. The CDR3 consists of 21 residues. The germline V and J ends were trimmed by 3 bases and 4 bases, with 34 bases remaining between them. CDR1 and CDR2 from the germline V gene are PRHDT and FYEKMQ (reference sequence). The CDR3 reads CASSFQRATGRREIRLYEQYF. CDR3 nucleotides: TGTGCCAGCAGCTTTCAAAGGGCCACAGGGAGGCGGGAGATCCGATTGTACGAGCAGTACTTC.

V is TRBV3-1 and J is TRBJ2-4; perhaps TRBD2 as D (6 bases). The germline V gene has CDR1 LGHDT and CDR2 YNNKEL (reference sequence). V was pared by 1 base and J by 7 bases, with 11 bases between. This CDR3 contains 14 residues. CDR3 in DNA: TGTGCCAGCAGCCAAGGACTAGAGGGGAACATTCAGTACTTC. Encoded protein: CASSQGLEGNIQYF. The full variable domain, in which reference TRBV3-1 and TRBJ2-4 provide the parts outside the CDR3, is DTAVSQTPKYLVTQMGNDKSIKCEQNLGHDTMYWYKQDSKKFLKIMFSYNNKELIINETVPNRFSPKSPDKAHLNLHINSLELGDSAVYFCASSQGLEGNIQYFGAGTRLSVL.

The chain has TRBV7-9 and TRBJ2-7; 11 bases fit TRBD2. The V and J ends lost 4 bases and 10 bases, in that order; junction bases with no gene match: 9. The CDR3 spans 14 residues. Per the germline V gene, CDR1 is SEHNR and CDR2 is FQNEAQ (reference sequence). The CDR3 loop is CASSSVGTSGTQYF. The CDR3 DNA follows: TGTGCCAGCAGCTCCGTGGGGACTAGCGGTACTCAGTACTTC.

The rearrangement uses TRBV5-1 and TRBJ1-1, with TRBD1 identical over 8 bases. The CDR3 sequence is 15 residues long. V lost 4 bases and J lost 7; bases outside the gene matches: 12. CDR1 and CDR2 from the germline V gene are SGHRS and YFSETQ. The CDR3 reads CASSDTSQGEGEAFF. Here the CDR3 DNA reads TGCGCCAGCAGCGACACATCACAGGGGGAGGGTGAAGCTTTCTTT.

The chain recombines TRBV14 with TRBJ2-1; TRBD1 matches 9 bases. The CDR3 is 15 amino acids. Trimming at V came to 2 bases and at J to 4 bases, leaving 3 bases not matched to a gene. From germline, CDR1 is SGHDN and CDR2 FVKESK. CDR3 nucleotide sequence: TGTGCCAGCAGCCAAACAGGGGGCTTATACAATGAGCAGTTCTTC. Translation gives CASSQTGGLYNEQFF.

The chain recombines TRBV24-1 with TRBJ2-7; 10 nucleotides align to TRBD1. V trimming: 9 bases; J trimming: 5 bases; junction bases outside the gene matches: 15. Germline assignment: CDR1 KGHDR and CDR2 SFDVKD. CDR3 length: 16 amino acids. Written as DNA, the CDR3 is TGTGCCACCCACTCCCCGGGACAGGGGATTTACAACGAGCAGTACTTC. Translation: CATHSPGQGIYNEQYF.

This rearrangement joins TRBV29-1 to TRBJ1-1, with TRBD1 matching 7 bases. Germline V CDR1 and CDR2: SQVTM, ANQGSEA. The CDR3 contains 13 residues. Trimming at V came to 7 bases and at J to 5 bases, leaving 10 bases not matched to a gene. The CDR3 region is CSAIRGVRTEAFF. In nucleotides, the CDR3 is TGCAGCGCCATCAGGGGGGTTCGGACTGAAGCTTTCTTT.

In this sample, this clonotype turned up once. The V call is TRBV4-2, the J call TRBJ2-1, with TRBD2 as a possible D gene (5 bases). The CDR3 spans 13 residues. Trimming cost V 0 bases and J 5 bases, with 5 bases left between them. Germline CDR1 LGHNA, CDR2 YNFKEQ. The CDR3 nucleotides are TGTGCCAGCAGCCAAGACGGGGACAATGAGCAGTTCTTC. Protein product: CASSQDGDNEQFF.

The genes are TRBV6-1 and TRBJ2-5, with D perhaps assigned TRBD1 or TRBD2 (5 bases each). V lost 7 bases to trimming and J lost 5 bases, with 17 bases between them. The CDR3 is 14 amino acids. The germline V gene encodes CDR1 MNHNS and CDR2 SASEGT. CDR3 protein: CASTIGVPGETQYF. CDR3 coding DNA: TGTGCCAGCACCATCGGGGTGCCAGGGGAGACCCAGTACTTC.

This clonotype was counted between two and nine times. The V call is TRBV12-3 or TRBV12-4, the J call TRBJ2-5; D may be TRBD1 (5 bases). This CDR3 contains 13 residues. V lost 5 bases to trimming and J lost 4 bases, with 11 bases between them. For the CDR3, the DNA is TGTGCCAGCAGTCCTAGGGGCGGAGAGACCCAGTACTTC. Its translation is CASSPRGGETQYF.

The table lists this clonotype with a count of one. The gene calls are TRBV20-1 and TRBJ1-2; possibly TRBD1 for D (5 bases). The CDR3 has 13 amino acids. V was trimmed by 0 bases and J by 4 bases, leaving 9 bases between them. The germline V gene encodes CDR1 DFQATT and CDR2 SNEGSKA (reference sequence). CDR3 sequence reads: CSAREQGLYGYTF. The CDR3 bases are TGCAGTGCTAGAGAGCAGGGTCTCTATGGCTACACCTTC.

The CDR3: CASSSGQGRQYF. In DNA form, the CDR3 reads TGTGCCAGCAGCTCGGGACAGGGACGGCAGTACTTC. The V gene is TRBV11-2, the J gene TRBJ2-7; 9 bases align to TRBD1. The CDR3 loop spans 12 amino acids. Germline V lookup: CDR1 SGHAT, CDR2 FQNNGV. Germline trimming cut 4 bases from V and 9 bases from J; bases unmatched to any gene: 4.

In its sample, this clonotype was seen once. The J gene is TRBJ2-3, the V gene TRBV13, with TRBD2 identical over 12 bases. V was clipped by 9 bases and J by 5 bases; unmatched bases: 6. The germline V gene has CDR1 PRHDT and CDR2 FYEKMQ (reference sequence). The CDR3 loop spans 14 amino acids. The CDR3, as DNA: TGTGCCAGTCTGACTAGCGGGAGTGAAGATACGCAGTATTTT. Translated: CASLTSGSEDTQYF.

J is TRBJ2-3 and V is TRBV15, with a possible D match to TRBD2 (5 bases). The germline V gene encodes CDR1 LNHNV and CDR2 YYDKDF (reference sequence). The CDR3 spans 13 residues. V was shortened by 2 bases and J by 4 bases, with 7 bases between the two germline ends. The CDR3 is CATSRTEADTQYF. CDR3 sequence (DNA): TGTGCCACCAGCAGAACGGAGGCAGATACGCAGTATTTT. Variable domain in full (rest from reference TRBV15 and TRBJ2-3): DAMVIQNPRYQVTQFGKPVTLSCSQTLNHNVMYWYQQKSSQAPKLLFHYYDKDFNNEADTPDNFQSRRPNTSFCFLDIRSPGLGDTAMYLCATSRTEADTQYFGPGTRLTVL.

The genes are TRBV3-1 and TRBJ2-5; D is possibly TRBD1 (6 bases). The CDR3 spans 14 residues. CDR1 and CDR2 from the germline V gene are LGHDT and YNNKEL (reference sequence). The V end was cut by 4 bases, the J end by 4 bases, with 13 bases between. The CDR3 is CASSPISRGETQYF. The CDR3 bases are TGTGCCAGCAGCCCCATAAGCAGGGGAGAGACCCAGTACTTC.

The chain combines TRBV13 with TRBJ2-2, with 7 bases lining up with TRBD1. From germline, CDR1 is PRHDT and CDR2 FYEKMQ (reference sequence). V was clipped by 5 bases and J by 2 bases; unmatched bases: 5. The CDR3 has 15 residues. The CDR3 DNA sequence: TGTGCCAGCAGCCACGGGACAGAAAACACCGGGGAGCTGTTTTTT. It translates to CASSHGTENTGELFF.

The gene calls are TRBV5-4 and TRBJ2-5; tentatively, D is TRBD2 (5 bases). The CDR3 is 15 residues long. The germline CDR1 and CDR2 sequences are SGHNT and YYREEE (reference sequence). The V and J ends lost 3 bases and 1 base respectively, with 13 bases between them. The chain's CDR3 is CASSSSGIRQETQYF. In DNA form, the CDR3 reads TGTGCCAGCAGCTCTTCCGGGATACGCCAAGAGACCCAGTACTTC.

This chain joins TRBV12-3 or TRBV12-4 and TRBJ2-2; D call uncertain. V was shortened by 6 bases and J by 5 bases, with 13 bases between the two germline ends. The CDR3 runs to 14 residues. The DNA of the CDR3 is TGTGCCAGCAGGCGGTCAAGGGCTACCGGGGAGCTGTTTTTT. It encodes CASRRSRATGELFF.